The T cell receptor (beta chain) described here comes from a study of long-term antiretroviral therapy in people with HIV. The ends were cut back, 0 bases at V and 2 bases at J, with 2 bases in the middle. This CDR3 spans 12 amino acids. Germline V lookup: CDR1 MNHEY, CDR2 SVGAGI. At least one PBMC sample before ART and at least two after were required. Overall study results and limits: The data indicate that diversity increased after ART but remained below transplant donor controls. Repertoires in HIV (unlike those of controls) had narrower CDR3 length ranges. Clones that had undergone expansion before ART prevailed in the repertoire throughout all time points.

The run of the v3.0 immunoSEQ assay was at survey level. Clones were sequenced by immunoSEQ multiplex PCR, and TCRdb holds only the in-frame ones, with some missing. Altogether tens of thousands of clones are present, approximately 80% being singletons, with the ten largest covering 4.5% to 6%. Regarding this clone: Its antigen is still unknown. The same CDR3 arises from other DNA sequences in this sample as well.

The chain recombines TRBV6-5 with TRBJ2-7; D remains ambiguous. The material sequenced was unsorted PBMCs, taken 3.4 years after starting antiretroviral therapy. The receptor comes from a man aged 25-45 years with HIV. This CDR3 is CASSYSPYEQYF. CDR3 DNA: TGTGCCAGCAGTTACTCCCCCTACGAGCAGTACTTC.